Listed below are T cell receptor beta chains from one sample, sequenced in a study of cytomegalovirus exposure and HLA in healthy donors. TCRdb's table, derived via immunoSEQ multiplex PCR, lists solely in-frame clones and lacks some. The sample has approximately 170,000 clones, roughly 80% seen once. The sequenced sample was PBMCs. The receptors shown here come from a male donor in good health and CMV-seronegative. Each CDR3 is given with its conserved first and last residue. A D gene is named only where the DNA matches it firmly. Size is stated for part of the rows, as once, few or many counts, or as a class when the clone is expanded.

D | size | J | V | DNA | CDR3
- | - | TRBJ2-7 | TRBV5-8 | TGTGCCAGCAGCTTCTTTAGCAGGGACTACGAGCAGTACTTC | CASSFFSRDYEQYF
- | - | TRBJ2-7 | TRBV19 | TGTGCCAGTAGTAAAGACGGGAGCTCCTACGAGCAGTACTTC | CASSKDGSSYEQYF
TRBD2 | - | TRBJ2-7 | TRBV2 | TGTGCCAGCAGCCGACTAGCGGGGTACGAGCAGTACTTC | CASSRLAGYEQYF
TRBD1 | - | TRBJ2-2 | TRBV28 | TGTGCCAGCAGTCCCCGGGGACAGGGGGGCACCGGGGAGCTGTTTTTT | CASSPRGQGGTGELFF
- | - | TRBJ2-7 | TRBV6-5 | TGTGCCAGCAGTTACATAGACAGGCCCCGCTACGAGCAGTACTTC | CASSYIDRPRYEQYF
TRBD1 | - | TRBJ1-1 | TRBV7-3 | TGTGCCAGCAGCTTCCGCCAGGGGGCGGAAGCTTTCTTT | CASSFRQGAEAFF
TRBD1 | - | TRBJ1-1 | TRBV7-9 | TGTGCCAGCAGCCGCGGGACAGGGCGTTTGGTGAACACTGAAGCTTTCTTT | CASSRGTGRLVNTEAFF
- | - | TRBJ2-7 | TRBV28 | TGTGCCAGCAGTTTGCGGGGGCCCTACGAGCAGTACTTC | CASSLRGPYEQYF
TRBD1 | - | TRBJ2-3 | TRBV4-3 | TGCGCCAGCAGCCAAGAGGAGGCGGACAGGGGAACAGATACGCAGTATTTT | CASSQEEADRGTDTQYF
TRBD1 | - | TRBJ1-6 | TRBV19 | TGTGCCAGTAGTACGGACAGGTTTAATTCGCCCCTCCACTTT | CASSTDRFNSPLHF
- | - | TRBJ1-2 | TRBV15 | TGTGCCACCAGGAACGATGAGAACTATGGCTACACCTTC | CATRNDENYGYTF
TRBD2 | - | TRBJ2-5 | TRBV7-7 | TGTGCTAGCAGCCATAGCGGGAGCGGAGAGACCCAGTACTTC | CASSHSGSGETQYF
TRBD2 | once | TRBJ2-7 | TRBV13 | TGTGCCAGCAGCTTAGGAGCGGGAGATCTCTACGAGCAGTACTTC | CASSLGAGDLYEQYF
TRBD1 | - | TRBJ2-1 | TRBV4-2 | TGTGCCAGCAGCCAAGATGGGGCGGACAGGGGGTCTTTCAATGAGCAGTTCTTC | CASSQDGADRGSFNEQFF
TRBD2 | - | TRBJ2-6 | TRBV11-3 | TGTGCCAGCAGCTTGAGGTCAGCGGGAGGGGACGTCCTGACTTTC | CASSLRSAGGDVLTF
TRBD2 | - | TRBJ2-7 | TRBV5-1 | TGCGCCAGCAGCGCGGACCCGGGACTAGCGGCCGTTGAGGAGCAGTACTTC | CASSADPGLAAVEEQYF
TRBD2 | - | TRBJ2-6 | TRBV5-1 | TGCGCCAGCAGCCTGCAGACCGGGACTAGGGGCTCTGGGGCCAACGTCCTGACTTTC | CASSLQTGTRGSGANVLTF
- | - | TRBJ2-7 | TRBV6-1 | TGTGCCAGCAGTGATACCCCCTCGGGGGTACAGTACGAGCAGTACTTC | CASSDTPSGVQYEQYF
TRBD2 | - | TRBJ2-3 | TRBV5-1 | TGCGCCAGCAGCTTGTCGACTAGCGGCCGCACAGATACGCAGTATTTT | CASSLSTSGRTDTQYF
TRBD1 | - | TRBJ2-7 | TRBV4-1 | TGCGCCAGCAGCCAAGACAGGGGGTACGAGCAGTACTTC | CASSQDRGYEQYF
TRBD1 | - | TRBJ1-5 | TRBV28 | TGTGCCAGCGGGGACAGCTATCAGCCCCAGCATTTT | CASGDSYQPQHF
- | - | TRBJ1-1 | TRBV28 | TGTGCCAGCAGTTGGTCCTATGAAGCTTTCTTT | CASSWSYEAFF
TRBD1 | - | TRBJ2-3 | TRBV7-2 | TGTGCCAGCAGCTTAGGAACAGGGGACACAGATACGCAGTATTTT | CASSLGTGDTDTQYF
- | - | TRBJ2-4 | TRBV5-1 | TGCGCCAGCAGCTTGCAAGGAGGGTACGAAAACATTCAGTACTTC | CASSLQGGYENIQYF
- | - | TRBJ2-1 | TRBV11-3 | TGTGCCAGCAGCTTAGTGTCGTCTTTCCCCTTCAATGAGCAGTTCTTC | CASSLVSSFPFNEQFF
TRBD1 | once | TRBJ1-2 | TRBV30 | TGTGCCTGGAGGGGGACAGGGATTATAAGGGGCTACACCTTC | CAWRGTGIIRGYTF
TRBD1 | once | TRBJ1-1 | TRBV9 | TGTGCCAGCAGCGTCACCGGGACAGGGTACACTGAAGCTTTCTTT | CASSVTGTGYTEAFF
TRBD1 | - | TRBJ1-4 | TRBV9 | TGTGCCAGCAGCGTGGACAGGGAACCAAATGAAAAACTGTTTTTT | CASSVDREPNEKLFF
TRBD2 | - | TRBJ2-7 | TRBV7-3 | TGTGCCAGCAGTCCCGGGACTAGCGGCTCCTACGAGCAGTACTTC | CASSPGTSGSYEQYF
- | - | TRBJ2-5 | TRBV4-2 | TGTGCCAGCAGCCAAGGAGGACAAGAGACCCAGTACTTC | CASSQGGQETQYF
- | - | TRBJ1-2 | TRBV28 | TGTGCCAGCAGTTTTACTCCCTCTGGCTACACCTTC | CASSFTPSGYTF
TRBD1 | - | TRBJ1-5 | TRBV7-9 | TGTGCCAGCAGCTTAACACGGGGGACAGGGGACAATCAGCCCCAGCATTTT | CASSLTRGTGDNQPQHF
TRBD2 | - | TRBJ2-3 | TRBV11-3 | TGTGCCAGCAGCTTAGGGGTCGGGCTAGCGGGACAGCCAGATACGCAGTATTTT | CASSLGVGLAGQPDTQYF
TRBD1 | - | TRBJ2-7 | TRBV28 | TGTGCCAGCAGTTTACCCTACAGGGGCGAGCAGTACTTC | CASSLPYRGEQYF
- | - | TRBJ1-1 | TRBV7-9 | TGTGCCAGCAACTGGGACTTGAACACTGAAGCTTTCTTT | CASNWDLNTEAFF